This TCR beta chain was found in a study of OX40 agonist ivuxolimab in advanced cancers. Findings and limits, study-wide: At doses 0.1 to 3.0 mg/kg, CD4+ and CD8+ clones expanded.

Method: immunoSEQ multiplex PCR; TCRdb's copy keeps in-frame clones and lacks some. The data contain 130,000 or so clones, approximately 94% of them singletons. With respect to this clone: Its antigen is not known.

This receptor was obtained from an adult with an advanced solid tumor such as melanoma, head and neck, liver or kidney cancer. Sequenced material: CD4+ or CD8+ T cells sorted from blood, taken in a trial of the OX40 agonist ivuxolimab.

The DNA for the CDR3 is TGTGCCAGCAGTCAAGGACTTAGCACAGATACGCAGTATTTT. Translated: CASSQGLSTDTQYF. The chain carries TRBV6-5 and TRBJ2-3; D is perhaps TRBD2 (5 bases). CDR1 and CDR2 (germline): MNHEY, SVGAGI. This CDR3 spans 14 amino acids. V shed 5 bases and J shed 0 bases, with 9 bases lying between them.